This T cell receptor beta chain was captured in a study of post-analysis software for immune sequencing data. Across the study: Patients had relapsing-remitting, secondary progressive or progressive-relapsing multiple sclerosis; some lacked subtype. Overall study findings and caveats: A handful of TRBV segments, including TRBV5-6, TRBV5-1 and TRBV20-1, were more frequent in patients than controls. There was significantly lower normalized Chao1 diversity in multiple sclerosis patients than in controls. F measure clustering grouped samples strongly by preparation batch.

TCR beta libraries were prepared from cDNA with unique molecular identifiers. TCRdb analysed the PCR reads with MiXCR anew, one entry per CDR3 protein. The sample holds some 500,000 distinct CDR3 sequences, under 55% seen once. This clonotype occurred a few times. As yet, its antigen is unknown. Germline values: CDR1 MNHNY, CDR2 SVGAGI (reference sequence). The CDR3 spans 16 residues. V lost 2 bases and J lost 0, with 12 bases in between. The sample was blood. This sequence originates from a girl under 18 with multiple sclerosis. This chain connects TRBV6-6 to TRBJ2-3; D ambiguous. CDR3 bases: TGTGCCAGCAGTTACATGGTTCCCTCTAGCACAGATACGCAGTATTTT. This codes for CASSYMVPSSTDTQYF.